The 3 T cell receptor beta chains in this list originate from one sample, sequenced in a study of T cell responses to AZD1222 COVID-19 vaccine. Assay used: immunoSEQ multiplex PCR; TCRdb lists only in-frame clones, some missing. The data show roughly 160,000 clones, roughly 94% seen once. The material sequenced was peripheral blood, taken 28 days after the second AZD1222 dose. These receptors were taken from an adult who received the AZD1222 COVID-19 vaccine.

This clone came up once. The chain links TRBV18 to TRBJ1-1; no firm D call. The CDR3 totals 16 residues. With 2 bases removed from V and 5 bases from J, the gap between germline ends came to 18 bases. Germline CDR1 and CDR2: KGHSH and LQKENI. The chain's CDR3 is CASSPDRVPSGTEAFF. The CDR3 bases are TGTGCCAGCTCACCAGACCGGGTCCCATCGGGGACTGAAGCTTTCTTT.

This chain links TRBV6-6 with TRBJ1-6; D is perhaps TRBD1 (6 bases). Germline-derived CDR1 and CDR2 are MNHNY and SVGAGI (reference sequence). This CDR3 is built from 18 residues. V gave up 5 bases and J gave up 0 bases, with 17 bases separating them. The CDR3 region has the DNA TGTGCCAGCAGTCCAAATACAGGGACCAGCTCCTATAATTCACCCCTCCACTTT. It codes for CASSPNTGTSSYNSPLHF.

This CDR3 reads CAWLRGSYNSPLHF. Here the CDR3 DNA reads TGTGCCTGGTTGAGGGGCTCGTATAATTCACCCCTCCACTTT. This chain uses TRBV30 with TRBJ1-6; tentatively, D is TRBD1 (5 bases). The V gene lost 5 bases and the J gene lost 4 bases, with 12 bases spanning the gap. The CDR3 is 14 residues long. Germline CDR1 GTSNPN, CDR2 SVGIG (reference sequence).